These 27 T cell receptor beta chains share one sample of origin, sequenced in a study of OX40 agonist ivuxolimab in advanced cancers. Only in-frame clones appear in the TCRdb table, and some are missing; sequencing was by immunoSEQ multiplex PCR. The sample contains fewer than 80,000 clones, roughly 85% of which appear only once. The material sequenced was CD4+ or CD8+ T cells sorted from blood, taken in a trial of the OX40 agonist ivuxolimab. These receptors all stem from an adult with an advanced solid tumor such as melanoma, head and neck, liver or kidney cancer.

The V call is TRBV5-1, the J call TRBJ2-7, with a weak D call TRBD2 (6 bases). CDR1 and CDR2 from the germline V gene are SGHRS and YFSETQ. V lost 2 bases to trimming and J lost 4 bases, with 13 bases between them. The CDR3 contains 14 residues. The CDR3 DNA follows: TGCGCCAGCAGCTTTGAAGGGGAGGTGTACGAGCAGTACTTC. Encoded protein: CASSFEGEVYEQYF.

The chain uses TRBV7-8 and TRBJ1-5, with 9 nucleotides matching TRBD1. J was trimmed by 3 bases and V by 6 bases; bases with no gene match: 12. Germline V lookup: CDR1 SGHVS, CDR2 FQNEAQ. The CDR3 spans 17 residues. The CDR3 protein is CASRSMGQGEVNQPQHF. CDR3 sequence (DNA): TGTGCCAGCAGATCAATGGGACAGGGCGAGGTCAATCAGCCCCAGCATTTT.

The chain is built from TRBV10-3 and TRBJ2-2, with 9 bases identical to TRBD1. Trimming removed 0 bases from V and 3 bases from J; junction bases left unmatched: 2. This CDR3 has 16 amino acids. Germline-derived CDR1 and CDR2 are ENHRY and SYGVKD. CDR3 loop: CAISESRTGDTGELFF. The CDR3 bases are TGTGCCATCAGTGAGTCGAGGACAGGGGACACCGGGGAGCTGTTTTTT.

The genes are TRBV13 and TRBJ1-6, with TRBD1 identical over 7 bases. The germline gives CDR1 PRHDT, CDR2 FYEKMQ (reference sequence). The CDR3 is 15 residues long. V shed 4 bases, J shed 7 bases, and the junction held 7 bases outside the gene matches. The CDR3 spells CASSWRQGTNSPLHF. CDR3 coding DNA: TGTGCCAGCAGCTGGCGACAGGGTACCAATTCACCCCTCCACTTT.

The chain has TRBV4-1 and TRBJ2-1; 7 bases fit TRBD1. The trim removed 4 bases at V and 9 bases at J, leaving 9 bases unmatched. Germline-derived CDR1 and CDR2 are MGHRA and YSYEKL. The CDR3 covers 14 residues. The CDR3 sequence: CASSPPTGAGEQFF. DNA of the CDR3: TGCGCCAGCAGCCCTCCAACAGGGGCCGGTGAGCAGTTCTTC.

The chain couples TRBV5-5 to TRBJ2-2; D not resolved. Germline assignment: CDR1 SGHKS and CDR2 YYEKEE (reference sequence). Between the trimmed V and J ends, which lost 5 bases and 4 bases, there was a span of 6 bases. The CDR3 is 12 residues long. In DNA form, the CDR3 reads TGTGCCAGCAGAATTATCACCGGGGAGCTGTTTTTT. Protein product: CASRIITGELFF.

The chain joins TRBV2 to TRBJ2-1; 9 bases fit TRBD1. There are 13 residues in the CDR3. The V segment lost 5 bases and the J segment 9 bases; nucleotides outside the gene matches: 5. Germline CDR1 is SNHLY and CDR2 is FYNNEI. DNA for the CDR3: TGTGCCAGCAGTCGGGACAGGGAAATTGAGCAGTTCTTC. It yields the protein CASSRDREIEQFF.

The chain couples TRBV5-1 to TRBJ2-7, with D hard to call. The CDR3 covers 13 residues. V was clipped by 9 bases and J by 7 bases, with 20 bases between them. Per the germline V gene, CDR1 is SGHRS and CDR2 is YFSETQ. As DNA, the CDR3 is TGCGCCACCCGACGTACCACATTAGGAGAGCAGTACTTC. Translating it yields CATRRTTLGEQYF.

The CDR3 region is CASSWTGTPTYEQYF. The DNA of the CDR3 is TGTGCCAGCAGCTGGACCGGGACTCCGACCTACGAGCAGTACTTC. The chain is built from TRBV5-6 and TRBJ2-7; a weak D match, TRBD2 (6 bases). V was clipped by 3 bases and J by 2 bases, with 15 bases between them. CDR1 is SGHDT, CDR2 YYEEEE, per germline. This CDR3 spans 15 amino acids.

The CDR3 region is CASSSNSRLAATGELFF. DNA of the CDR3: TGTGCCAGCAGCTCCAATTCGAGACTAGCGGCCACCGGGGAGCTGTTTTTT. The chain uses TRBV7-9 and TRBJ2-2; TRBD2 matches 9 bases. CDR1 is SEHNR and CDR2 is FQNEAQ in the germline V gene (reference sequence). CDR3 length: 17 residues. V gave up 4 bases and J gave up 4 bases; unmatched junction bases: 10.

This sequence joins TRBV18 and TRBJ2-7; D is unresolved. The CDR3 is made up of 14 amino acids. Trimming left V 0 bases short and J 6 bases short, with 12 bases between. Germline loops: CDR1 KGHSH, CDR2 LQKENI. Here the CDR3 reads CASSPPSQVGEQYF. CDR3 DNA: TGTGCCAGCTCACCACCGAGCCAGGTTGGCGAGCAGTACTTC.

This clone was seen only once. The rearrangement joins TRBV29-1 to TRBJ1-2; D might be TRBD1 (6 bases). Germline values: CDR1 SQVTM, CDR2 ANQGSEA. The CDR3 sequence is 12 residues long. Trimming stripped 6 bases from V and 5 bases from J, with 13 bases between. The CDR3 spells CSVPGQGYGYTF. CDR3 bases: TGCAGCGTCCCGGGGCAGGGGTATGGCTACACCTTC.

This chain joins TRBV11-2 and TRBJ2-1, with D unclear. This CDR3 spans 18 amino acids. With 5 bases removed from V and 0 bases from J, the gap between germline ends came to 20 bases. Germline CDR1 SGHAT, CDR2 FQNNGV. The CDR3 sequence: CASSPIRRGFSSYNEQFF. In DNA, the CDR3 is TGTGCCAGCAGCCCAATTAGACGTGGCTTCAGCTCCTACAATGAGCAGTTCTTC.

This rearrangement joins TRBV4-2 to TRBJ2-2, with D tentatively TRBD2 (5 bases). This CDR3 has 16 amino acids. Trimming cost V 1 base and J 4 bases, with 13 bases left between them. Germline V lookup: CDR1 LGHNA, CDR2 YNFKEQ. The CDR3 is CASSQGYGKGTGELFF. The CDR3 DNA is TGTGCCAGCAGCCAAGGATACGGGAAGGGCACCGGGGAGCTGTTTTTT.

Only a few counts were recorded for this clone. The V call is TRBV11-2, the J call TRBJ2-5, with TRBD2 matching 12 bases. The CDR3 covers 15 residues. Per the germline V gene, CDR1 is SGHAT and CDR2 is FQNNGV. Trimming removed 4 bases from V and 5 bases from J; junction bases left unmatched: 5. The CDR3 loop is CASSSSGGAWETQYF. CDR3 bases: TGTGCCAGCAGCTCTAGCGGGGGGGCCTGGGAGACCCAGTACTTC.

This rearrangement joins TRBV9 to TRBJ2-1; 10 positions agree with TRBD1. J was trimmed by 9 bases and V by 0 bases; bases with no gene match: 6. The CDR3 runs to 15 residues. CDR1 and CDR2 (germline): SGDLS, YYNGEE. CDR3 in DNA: TGTGCCAGCAGCGTAGGGGACAGGGGACTCTCTGAGCAGTTCTTC. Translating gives CASSVGDRGLSEQFF.

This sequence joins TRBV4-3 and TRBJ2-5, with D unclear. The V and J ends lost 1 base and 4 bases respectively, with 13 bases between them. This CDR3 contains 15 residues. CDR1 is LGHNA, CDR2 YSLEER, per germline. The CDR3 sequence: CASSQVVARLETQYF. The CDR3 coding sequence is TGCGCCAGCAGCCAAGTGGTTGCCCGATTAGAGACCCAGTACTTC.

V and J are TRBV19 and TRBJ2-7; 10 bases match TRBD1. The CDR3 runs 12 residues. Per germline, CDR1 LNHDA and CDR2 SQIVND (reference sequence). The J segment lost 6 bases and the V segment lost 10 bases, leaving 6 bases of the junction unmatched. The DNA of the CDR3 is TGTGCCACGGGACAGGGGATGGGCGAGCAGTACTTC. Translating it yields CATGQGMGEQYF.

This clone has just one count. The CDR3 DNA follows: TGTGCCAGCAGGGGAGAGGCTTACAATGAGCAGTTCTTC. Protein: CASRGEAYNEQFF. The rearrangement uses TRBV6-6 and TRBJ2-1; possibly TRBD2 for D (5 bases). Trimming removed 6 bases from V and 4 bases from J, with 10 bases in between. This CDR3 has 13 residues. CDR1 is MNHNY, CDR2 SVGAGI, per germline (reference sequence).

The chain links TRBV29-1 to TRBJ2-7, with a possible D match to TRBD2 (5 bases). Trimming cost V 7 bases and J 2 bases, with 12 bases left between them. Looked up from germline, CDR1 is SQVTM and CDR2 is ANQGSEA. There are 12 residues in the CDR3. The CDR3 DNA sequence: TGCAGCGCGGGGATGACTCCCTACGAGCAGTACTTC. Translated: CSAGMTPYEQYF.

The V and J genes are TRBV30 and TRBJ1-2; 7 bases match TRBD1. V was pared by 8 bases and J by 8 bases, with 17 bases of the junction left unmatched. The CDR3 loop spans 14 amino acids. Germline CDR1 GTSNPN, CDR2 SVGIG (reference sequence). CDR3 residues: CAGRAGGIIGGYTF. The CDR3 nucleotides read TGTGCCGGGCGTGCAGGGGGGATTATAGGGGGCTACACCTTC.

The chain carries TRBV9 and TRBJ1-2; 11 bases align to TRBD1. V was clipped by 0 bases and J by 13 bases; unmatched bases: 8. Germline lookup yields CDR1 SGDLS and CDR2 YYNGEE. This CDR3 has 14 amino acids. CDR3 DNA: TGTGCCAGCAGCGTAGAGGACAGGGGGCTGGTGTCCACCTTC. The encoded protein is CASSVEDRGLVSTF.

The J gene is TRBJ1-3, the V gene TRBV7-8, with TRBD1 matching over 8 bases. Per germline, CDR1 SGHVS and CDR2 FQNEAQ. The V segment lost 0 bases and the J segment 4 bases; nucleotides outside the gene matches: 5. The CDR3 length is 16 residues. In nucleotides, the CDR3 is TGTGCCAGCAGCTTAGCGACAGGGGTAGCCGGAAACACCATATATTTT. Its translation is CASSLATGVAGNTIYF.

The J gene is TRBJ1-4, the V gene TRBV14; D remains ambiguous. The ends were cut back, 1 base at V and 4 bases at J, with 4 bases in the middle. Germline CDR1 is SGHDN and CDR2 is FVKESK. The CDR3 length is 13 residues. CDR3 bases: TGTGCCAGCAGCCAAGGGGTTAATGAAAAACTGTTTTTT. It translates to CASSQGVNEKLFF. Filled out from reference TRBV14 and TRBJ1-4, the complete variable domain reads EAGVTQFPSHSVIEKGQTVTLRCDPISGHDNLYWYRRVMGKEIKFLLHFVKESKQDESGMPNNRFLAERTGGTYSTLKVQPAELEDSGVYFCASSQGVNEKLFFGSGTQLSVL.

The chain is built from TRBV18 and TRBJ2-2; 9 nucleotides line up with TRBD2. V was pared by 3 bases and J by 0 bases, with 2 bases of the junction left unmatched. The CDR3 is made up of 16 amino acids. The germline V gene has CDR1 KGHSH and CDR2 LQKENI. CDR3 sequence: CASSPRGGTNTGELFF. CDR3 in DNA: TGTGCCAGCTCACCGCGGGGGGGAACGAACACCGGGGAGCTGTTTTTT.

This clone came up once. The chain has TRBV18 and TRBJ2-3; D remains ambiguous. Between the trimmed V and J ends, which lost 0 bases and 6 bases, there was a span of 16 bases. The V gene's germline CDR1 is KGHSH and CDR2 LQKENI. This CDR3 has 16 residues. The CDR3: CASSPPGDPSFDTQYF. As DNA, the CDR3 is TGTGCCAGCTCACCACCGGGCGATCCGTCTTTCGATACGCAGTATTTT.

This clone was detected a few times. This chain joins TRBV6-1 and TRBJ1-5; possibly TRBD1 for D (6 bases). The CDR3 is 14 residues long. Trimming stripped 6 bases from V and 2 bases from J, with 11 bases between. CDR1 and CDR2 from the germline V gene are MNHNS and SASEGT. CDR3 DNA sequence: TGTGCCAGCAGGAACAGGGCACGCAATCAGCCCCAGCATTTT. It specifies CASRNRARNQPQHF.